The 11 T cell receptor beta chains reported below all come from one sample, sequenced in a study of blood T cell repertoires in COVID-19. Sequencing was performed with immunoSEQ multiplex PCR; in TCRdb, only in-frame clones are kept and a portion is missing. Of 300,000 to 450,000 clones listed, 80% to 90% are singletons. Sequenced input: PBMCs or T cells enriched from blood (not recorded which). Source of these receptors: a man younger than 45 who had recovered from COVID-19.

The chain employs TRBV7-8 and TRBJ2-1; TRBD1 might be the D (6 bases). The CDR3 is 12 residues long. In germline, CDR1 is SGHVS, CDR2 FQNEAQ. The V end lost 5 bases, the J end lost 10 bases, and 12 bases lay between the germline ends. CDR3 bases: TGTGCCAGCAGCCCCCAAGACAGGGAGCAGTTCTTC. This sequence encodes CASSPQDREQFF. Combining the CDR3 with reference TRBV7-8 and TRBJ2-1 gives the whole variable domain GAGVSQSPRYKVAKRGQDVALRCDPISGHVSLFWYQQALGQGPEFLTYFQNEAQLDKSGLPSDRFFAERPEGSVSTLKIQRTQQEDSAVYLCASSPQDREQFFGPGTRLTVL.

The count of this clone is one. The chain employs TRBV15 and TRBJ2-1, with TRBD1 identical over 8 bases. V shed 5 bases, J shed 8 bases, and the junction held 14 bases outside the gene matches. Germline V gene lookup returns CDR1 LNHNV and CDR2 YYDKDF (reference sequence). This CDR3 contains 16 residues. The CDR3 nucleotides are TGTGCCACCAGCTACAAAGGAGGGCAGGGGGCCGATGAGCAGTTCTTC. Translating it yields CATSYKGGQGADEQFF.

CDR3 sequence (DNA): TGCGCCAGCAGCCAAGATCCCCAGGGTAGGAATGAAAAACTGTTTTTT. Translated: CASSQDPQGRNEKLFF. The chain recombines TRBV4-1 with TRBJ1-4; D is perhaps TRBD1 (5 bases). V shed 0 bases and J shed 5 bases, with 13 bases lying between them. CDR1 MGHRA and CDR2 YSYEKL come from the germline V gene. This CDR3 is 16 amino acids long.

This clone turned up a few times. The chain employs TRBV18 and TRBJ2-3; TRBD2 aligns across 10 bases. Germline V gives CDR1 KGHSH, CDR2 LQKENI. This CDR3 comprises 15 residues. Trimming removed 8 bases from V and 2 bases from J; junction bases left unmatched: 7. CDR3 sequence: CASSSGGVNTDTQYF. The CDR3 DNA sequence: TGTGCCAGCAGCAGCGGGGGGGTAAACACAGATACGCAGTATTTT.

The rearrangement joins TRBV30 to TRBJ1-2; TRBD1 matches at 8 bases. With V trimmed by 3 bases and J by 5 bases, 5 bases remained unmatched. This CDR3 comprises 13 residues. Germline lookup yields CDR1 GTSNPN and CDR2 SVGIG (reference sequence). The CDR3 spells CAWREDRAYGYTF. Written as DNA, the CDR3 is TGTGCCTGGAGGGAGGACAGGGCTTATGGCTACACCTTC.

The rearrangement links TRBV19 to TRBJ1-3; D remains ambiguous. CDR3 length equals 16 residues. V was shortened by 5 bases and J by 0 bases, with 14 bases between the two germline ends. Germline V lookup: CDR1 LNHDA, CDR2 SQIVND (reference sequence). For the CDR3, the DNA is TGTGCCAGTAGTGCCGGCGGGAGGAGCTCTGGAAACACCATATATTTT. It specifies CASSAGGRSSGNTIYF.

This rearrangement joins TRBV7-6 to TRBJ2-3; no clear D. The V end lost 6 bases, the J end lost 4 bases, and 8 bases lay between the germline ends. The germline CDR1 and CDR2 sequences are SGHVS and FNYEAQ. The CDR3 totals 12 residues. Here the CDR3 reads CASSQNPDTQYF. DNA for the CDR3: TGTGCCAGCAGTCAAAATCCAGATACGCAGTATTTT.

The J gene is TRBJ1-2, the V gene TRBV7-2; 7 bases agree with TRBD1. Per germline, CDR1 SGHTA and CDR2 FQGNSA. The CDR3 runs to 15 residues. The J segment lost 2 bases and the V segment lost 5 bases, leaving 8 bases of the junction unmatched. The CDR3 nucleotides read TGTGCCAGCAGCCCGAGGGGACAGAAGAACTATGGCTACACCTTC. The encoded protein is CASSPRGQKNYGYTF. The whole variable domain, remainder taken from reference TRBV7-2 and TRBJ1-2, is GAGVSQSPSNKVTEKGKDVELRCDPISGHTALYWYRQSLGQGLEFLIYFQGNSAPDKSGLPSDRFSAERTGGSVSTLTIQRTQQEDSAVYLCASSPRGQKNYGYTFGSGTRLTVV.

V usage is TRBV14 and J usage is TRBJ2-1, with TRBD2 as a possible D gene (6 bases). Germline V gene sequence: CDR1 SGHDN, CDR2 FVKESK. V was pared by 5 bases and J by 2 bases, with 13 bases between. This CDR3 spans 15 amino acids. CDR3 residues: CASSNRDWAYNEQFF. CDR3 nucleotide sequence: TGTGCCAGCAGCAACCGGGACTGGGCCTACAATGAGCAGTTCTTC.

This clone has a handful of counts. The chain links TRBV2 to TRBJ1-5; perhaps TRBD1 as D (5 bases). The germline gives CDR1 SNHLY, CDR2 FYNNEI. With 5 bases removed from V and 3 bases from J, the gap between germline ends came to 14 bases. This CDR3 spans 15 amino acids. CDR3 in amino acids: CASSKRTSYNQPQHF. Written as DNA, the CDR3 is TGTGCCAGCAGTAAAAGGACAAGCTACAATCAGCCCCAGCATTTT. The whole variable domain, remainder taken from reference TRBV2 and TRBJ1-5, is EPEVTQTPSHQVTQMGQEVILRCVPISNHLYFYWYRQILGQKVEFLVSFYNNEISEKSEIFDDQFSVERPDGSNFTLKIRSTKLEDSAMYFCASSKRTSYNQPQHFGDGTRLSIL.

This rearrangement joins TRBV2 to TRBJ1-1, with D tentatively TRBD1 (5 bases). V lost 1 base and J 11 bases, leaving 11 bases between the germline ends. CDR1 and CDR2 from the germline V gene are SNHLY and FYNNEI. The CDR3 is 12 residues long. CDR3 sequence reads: CASSEDRGVAFF. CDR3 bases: TGTGCCAGCAGTGAAGATCGGGGGGTGGCTTTCTTT.